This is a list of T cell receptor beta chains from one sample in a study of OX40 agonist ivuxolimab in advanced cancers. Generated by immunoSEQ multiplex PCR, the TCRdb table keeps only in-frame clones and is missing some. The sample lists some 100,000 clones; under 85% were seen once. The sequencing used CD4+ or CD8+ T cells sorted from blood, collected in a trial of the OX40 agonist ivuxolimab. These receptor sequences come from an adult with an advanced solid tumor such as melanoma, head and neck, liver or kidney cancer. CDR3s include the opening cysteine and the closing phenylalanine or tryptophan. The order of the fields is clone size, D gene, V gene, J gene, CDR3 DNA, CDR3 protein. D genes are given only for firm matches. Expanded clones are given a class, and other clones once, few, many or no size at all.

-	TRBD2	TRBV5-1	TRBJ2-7	TGCGCCAGCAGCTTCACTAGCGGGGGCCACTCCTACGAGCAGTACTTC	CASSFTSGGHSYEQYF
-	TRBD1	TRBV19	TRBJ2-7	TGTGCCAGTAGCAATCCGGGACAGGGGTCCTACGAGCAGTACTTC	CASSNPGQGSYEQYF
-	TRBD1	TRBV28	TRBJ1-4	TGTGCCAGCAGTATACAACAGGGGGTAGGGGAAAAACTGTTTTTT	CASSIQQGVGEKLFF
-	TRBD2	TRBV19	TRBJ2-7	TGTGCCAGTAGTTTGACTAGCGGTGCCTACGAGCAGTACTTC	CASSLTSGAYEQYF
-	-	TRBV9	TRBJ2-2	TGTGCCAGCAGCGTAGCGCAGGCCGGGGAGCTGTTTTTT	CASSVAQAGELFF
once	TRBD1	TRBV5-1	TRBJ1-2	TGCGCCAGCAGCCTCGGGGACAGACCTACTAACTATGGCTACACCTTC	CASSLGDRPTNYGYTF
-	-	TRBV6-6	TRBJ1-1	TGTGCCAGCAGTAATCGGGGGGCCGACACTGAAGCTTTCTTT	CASSNRGADTEAFF
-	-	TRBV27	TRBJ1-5	TGTGCCAGCAGTTTATATGAGGGGCCAATAGAGGAGCCCCAGCATTTT	CASSLYEGPIEEPQHF
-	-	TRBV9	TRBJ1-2	TGTGCCAGCAGCGCCCACGGGGGCTCTAACTATGGCTACACCTTC	CASSAHGGSNYGYTF
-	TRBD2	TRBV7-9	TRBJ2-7	TGTGCCAGCAGCGCGGGACTAGCGGGCATCTACGAGCAGTACTTC	CASSAGLAGIYEQYF
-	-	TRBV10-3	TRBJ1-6	TGTGCCATCAGGGCGACAGGCGCTACTAATTCACCCCTCCACTTT	CAIRATGATNSPLHF
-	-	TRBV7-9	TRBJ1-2	TGTGCCAGCAGCTTACTCAGGGATTCGACTGGCTACACCTTC	CASSLLRDSTGYTF
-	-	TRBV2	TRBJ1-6	TGTGCCAGCAGTCCCCCCCAAGGGGACATTTCACCCCTCCACTTT	CASSPPQGDISPLHF
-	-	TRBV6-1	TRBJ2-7	TGTGCCAGCAGTGATCCAGGGACGCCTTACGAGCAGTACTTC	CASSDPGTPYEQYF
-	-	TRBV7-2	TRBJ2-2	TGTGCCAGCAGTCCAGGACTCCTGAACACCGGGGAGCTGTTTTTT	CASSPGLLNTGELFF
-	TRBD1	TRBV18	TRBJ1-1	TGTGCCAGCTCAATACAGGGGGCTAGCACTGAAGCTTTCTTT	CASSIQGASTEAFF
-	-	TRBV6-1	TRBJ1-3	TGTGCCAGCAGTGACCTGAGCTCTGGAAACACCATATATTTT	CASSDLSSGNTIYF
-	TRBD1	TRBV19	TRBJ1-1	TGTGCCAGTAGTTTCCCGGGACAGGGCTCTTTTGAAGCTTTCTTT	CASSFPGQGSFEAFF
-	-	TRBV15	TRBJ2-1	TGTGCCACCAGCAGAGATTTCCAAGACAATGAGCAGTTCTTC	CATSRDFQDNEQFF
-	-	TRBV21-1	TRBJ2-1	TGTGCCAGCAGCCACGGGGCCAGAAGAGGCCCTGAGCAGTTCTTC	CASSHGARRGPEQFF
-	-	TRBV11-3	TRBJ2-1	TGTGCCAGCAGCTTCACCCTCCTGAGGCGGAATGAGCAGTTCTTC	CASSFTLLRRNEQFF
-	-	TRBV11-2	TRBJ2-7	TGTGCCAGCAGCTTAGCGGGGTCGGTCGGACAGCCATCTTCCTACGAGCAGTACTTC	CASSLAGSVGQPSSYEQYF
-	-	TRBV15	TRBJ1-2	TGTGCCACCAGCAGAGACCTAGAGACACCCTATGGCTACACCTTC	CATSRDLETPYGYTF
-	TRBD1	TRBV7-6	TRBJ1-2	TGTGCCAGCAGCAATCCCGGACAGGTTAGCTATGGCTACACCTTC	CASSNPGQVSYGYTF
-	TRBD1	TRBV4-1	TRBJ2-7	TGCGCCAGCAGCACACAGGGGCCGCCCTACGAGCAGTACTTC	CASSTQGPPYEQYF
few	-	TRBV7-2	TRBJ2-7	TGTGCCAGCAGCTTAGCTCAGGGGGGCGGCGAGCAGTACTTC	CASSLAQGGGEQYF
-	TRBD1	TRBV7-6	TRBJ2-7	TGTGCCAGCAGCTCAACAGGGGAGAATACCTACGAGCAGTACTTC	CASSSTGENTYEQYF
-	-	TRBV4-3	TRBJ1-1	TGCGCCAGCAGCCAAGATCAGGGCGTCGAAGCTTTCTTT	CASSQDQGVEAFF
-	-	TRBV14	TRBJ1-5	TGTGCCAGCAGCCGGCCGGGGAGGGGTCAGCCCCAGCATTTT	CASSRPGRGQPQHF
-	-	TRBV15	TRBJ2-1	TGTGCCACCAGCCCCCGGCGGAGACTAGACCATAATGAGCAGTTCTTC	CATSPRRRLDHNEQFF
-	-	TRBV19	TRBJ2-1	TGTGCCAGTAGTATAGAACGGGAGAGAGCCTACAATGAGCAGTTCTTC	CASSIERERAYNEQFF
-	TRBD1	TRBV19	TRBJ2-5	TGTGCCAGTGCGGACAGGCAAGAGACCCAGTACTTC	CASADRQETQYF
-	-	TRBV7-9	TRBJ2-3	TGTGCCAGCAGCTTAGACGACACAGATACGCAGTATTTT	CASSLDDTDTQYF
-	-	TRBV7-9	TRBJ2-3	TGTGCCAGCAGCTTTACAGCCGGAGAATACACAGATACGCAGTATTTT	CASSFTAGEYTDTQYF
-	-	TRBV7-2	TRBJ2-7	TGTGCCAGCAGCTTAGCGGGGGTTCGCTACGAGCAGTACTTC	CASSLAGVRYEQYF
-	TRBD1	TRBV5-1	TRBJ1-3	TGCGCCAGCAGCGGGGGACAGGGTCTCGCCTCTGGAAACACCATATATTTT	CASSGGQGLASGNTIYF
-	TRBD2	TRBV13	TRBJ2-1	TGTGCCAGCACCCCCCTGGGCGGGAGAAAGGATGAGCAGTTCTTC	CASTPLGGRKDEQFF
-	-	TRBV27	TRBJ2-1	TGTGCCAGCAGGGGGTTTGGGGGTTTGCACAATGAGCAGTTCTTC	CASRGFGGLHNEQFF
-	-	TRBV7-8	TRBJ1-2	TGTGCCAGCAGCTTAGATCAAGGATTCTATGGCTACACCTTC	CASSLDQGFYGYTF
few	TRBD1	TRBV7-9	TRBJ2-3	TGTGCCAGCAGCTTAGCAGGACAGGGCGTTCGGGGTACAGATACGCAGTATTTT	CASSLAGQGVRGTDTQYF
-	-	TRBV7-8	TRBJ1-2	TGTGCCAGCAGCACCCCGGGGCCGGGGGTGCTTTTTGGCTACACCTTC	CASSTPGPGVLFGYTF
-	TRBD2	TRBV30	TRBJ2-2	TGTGCCTGGAGCCCCTTGACTAGCGGGGGTATTAAAGGGGAGCTGTTTTTT	CAWSPLTSGGIKGELFF
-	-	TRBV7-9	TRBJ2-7	TGTGCCAGCAGCTTCGGACAGACAGGACTCGACGAGCAGTACTTC	CASSFGQTGLDEQYF
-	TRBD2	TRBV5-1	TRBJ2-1	TGCGCCAGCAGCTTGTTTTGGTCTAGCGGGAATAATGAGCAGTTCTTC	CASSLFWSSGNNEQFF
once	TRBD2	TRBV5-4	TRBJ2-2	TGTGCCAGCAGCCCGGCTCCGGGACTAGCGAGCACCGGGGAGCTGTTTTTT	CASSPAPGLASTGELFF
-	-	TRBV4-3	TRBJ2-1	TGCGCCAGCAGCCAAGATACCGCTGTGGAGCAGTTCTTC	CASSQDTAVEQFF
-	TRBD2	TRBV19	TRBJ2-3	TGTGCCAGTAGTAGTTGGACTAGCATCCCTAGCACAGATACGCAGTATTTT	CASSSWTSIPSTDTQYF
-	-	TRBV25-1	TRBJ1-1	TGTGCCAGCAGTGATACGAGGGGGTTAGTTTCTGAAGCTTTCTTT	CASSDTRGLVSEAFF
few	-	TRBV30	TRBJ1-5	TGTGCCTGGAGTCGGGGGGGCGATAGCAATCAGCCCCAGCATTTT	CAWSRGGDSNQPQHF
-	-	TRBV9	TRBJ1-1	TGTGCCAGCAACGGGGCAGGGAACACTGAAGCTTTCTTT	CASNGAGNTEAFF
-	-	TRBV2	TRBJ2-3	TGTGCCAGCAGTGAATTAGAGGATACGCAGTATTTT	CASSELEDTQYF
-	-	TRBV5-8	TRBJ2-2	TGTGCCAGCAGCCCCGGACGGGACACCGGGGAGCTGTTTTTT	CASSPGRDTGELFF
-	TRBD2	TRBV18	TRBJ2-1	TGTGCCAGCTCACTAAGAGCGGGAGGATACAATGAGCAGTTCTTC	CASSLRAGGYNEQFF